These 23 T cell receptor beta chains share one sample of origin, sequenced in a study of beta chain features in type 1 diabetes. The investigators reverse transcribed all of the isolated RNA, so they sequenced expressed TCRB transcripts. Measured with immunoSEQ multiplex PCR; TCRdb has only the in-frame clones, and not every one. The table lists more than 150,000 clones, about 13% of them singletons. The sample consisted of central memory CD4+ T cells from blood. These receptors all come from a woman aged 18-35 years in good health.

The chain employs TRBV28 and TRBJ1-1, with TRBD1 identical over 8 bases. The CDR3 has 16 amino acids. Germline V lookup: CDR1 MDHEN, CDR2 SYDVKM. The V segment lost 2 bases and the J segment 5 bases; nucleotides outside the gene matches: 10. CDR3 in amino acids: CASSLIRTGIRTEAFF. The CDR3, as DNA: TGTGCCAGCAGTTTAATTAGGACAGGGATTAGAACTGAAGCTTTCTTT.

This clone occurred a few times. The gene calls are TRBV9 and TRBJ1-1, with D unclear. Germline assignment: CDR1 SGDLS and CDR2 YYNGEE. Trimming cost V 0 bases and J 6 bases, with 9 bases left between them. The CDR3 loop spans 13 amino acids. CDR3 in DNA: TGTGCCAGCAGCGTAGTACCAGGCTCTGAAGCTTTCTTT. Residues: CASSVVPGSEAFF. The full variable domain, with the rest looked up from reference TRBV9 and TRBJ1-1, is DSGVTQTPKHLITATGQRVTLRCSPRSGDLSVYWYQQSLDQGLQFLIQYYNGEERAKGNILERFSAQQFPDLHSELNLSSLELGDSALYFCASSVVPGSEAFFGQGTRLTVV.

In its sample, this clone was seen a few times. The chain employs TRBV28 and TRBJ2-5, with 8 bases lining up with TRBD1. There are 14 residues in the CDR3. J was trimmed by 5 bases and V by 6 bases; bases with no gene match: 8. CDR1 and CDR2 from the germline V gene are MDHEN and SYDVKM. The CDR3 DNA reads TGTGCCAGCAGATCTAGACAGGGGCGCGAGACCCAGTACTTC. Protein product: CASRSRQGRETQYF.

A few counts support this clone. V is TRBV7-9 and J is TRBJ2-5; the D is unclear. Germline-derived CDR1 and CDR2 are SEHNR and FQNEAQ (reference sequence). CDR3 length equals 15 residues. Trimming took 4 bases from V and 1 from J, leaving 13 bases between them. CDR3 in amino acids: CASSYADTPQETQYF. The CDR3 DNA reads TGTGCCAGCAGCTACGCCGACACGCCCCAAGAGACCCAGTACTTC.

The J gene is TRBJ1-2, the V gene TRBV7-2, with D unclear. This CDR3 spans 12 amino acids. The germline V gene has CDR1 SGHTA and CDR2 FQGNSA. Trimming took 5 bases from V and 8 from J, leaving 12 bases between them. The CDR3 is CASSPRTGGYTF. CDR3 in DNA: TGTGCCAGCAGCCCTAGGACTGGAGGCTACACCTTC.

This chain connects TRBV29-1 to TRBJ2-3; D remains unclear. V lost 6 bases, J lost 0 bases, and 16 bases lay in between. Per the germline V gene, CDR1 is SQVTM and CDR2 is ANQGSEA. The CDR3 has 15 amino acids. CDR3 nucleotides: TGCAGCGTCGCCGAAATTCTCACTAGCACAGATACGCAGTATTTT. It specifies CSVAEILTSTDTQYF.

The rearrangement uses TRBV5-1 and TRBJ1-5; D is unclear. CDR1 is SGHRS, CDR2 YFSETQ, per germline. V was pared by 4 bases and J by 1 base, with 9 bases between. The CDR3 is 14 amino acids. CDR3: CASSQGGSNQPQHF. The CDR3 nucleotides are TGCGCCAGCAGCCAAGGCGGCAGCAATCAGCCCCAGCATTTT. Filled out from reference TRBV5-1 and TRBJ1-5, the complete variable domain reads KAGVTQTPRYLIKTRGQQVTLSCSPISGHRSVSWYQQTPGQGLQFLFEYFSETQRNKGNFPGRFSGRQFSNSRSEMNVSTLELGDSALYLCASSQGGSNQPQHFGDGTRLSIL.

This clone was observed a handful of times. The V and J genes are TRBV14 and TRBJ2-2; D not certain. V was pared by 5 bases and J by 1 base, with 8 bases between. CDR3 size: 14 residues. Germline V gives CDR1 SGHDN, CDR2 FVKESK. The CDR3: CASSLVLNTGELFF. The DNA for the CDR3 is TGTGCCAGCAGCTTAGTACTGAACACCGGGGAGCTGTTTTTT.

The V and J genes are TRBV18 and TRBJ1-5, with D possibly being TRBD1 (5 bases). Germline assignment: CDR1 KGHSH and CDR2 LQKENI. Trimming removed 3 bases from V and 7 bases from J, with 10 bases in between. The CDR3 spans 13 residues. The chain's CDR3 is CASSPIDSQPQHF. The CDR3 coding sequence is TGTGCCAGCTCACCTATAGACAGCCAGCCCCAGCATTTT.

The chain joins TRBV14 to TRBJ2-7; 12 nucleotides agree with TRBD2. V dropped 4 bases and J dropped 3; count of bases not matched to a gene: 7. The germline CDR1 and CDR2 sequences are SGHDN and FVKESK. This CDR3 contains 16 residues. CDR3 in amino acids: CASSPLGLAGLYEQYF. The CDR3 nucleotides read TGTGCCAGCAGCCCCCTTGGACTAGCGGGGCTCTACGAGCAGTACTTC.

This clone was observed a handful of times. The V call is TRBV5-1, the J call TRBJ2-1; TRBD2 agrees at 12 bases. Germline V lookup: CDR1 SGHRS, CDR2 YFSETQ. This CDR3 has 15 residues. The V segment lost 4 bases and the J segment 6 bases; nucleotides outside the gene matches: 5. CDR3 sequence: CASSGASGRANEQFF. CDR3 sequence (DNA): TGCGCCAGCAGCGGGGCTAGCGGGAGGGCCAATGAGCAGTTCTTC.

This rearrangement joins TRBV18 to TRBJ2-7, with a tentative D call TRBD2 (6 bases). From germline, CDR1 is KGHSH and CDR2 LQKENI. The ends were cut back, 2 bases at V and 2 bases at J, with 13 bases in the middle. CDR3 size: 15 residues. CDR3 residues: CASSPERAGPYEQYF. The CDR3 DNA sequence: TGTGCCAGCTCACCAGAGAGAGCGGGCCCCTACGAGCAGTACTTC.

The gene calls are TRBV19 and TRBJ1-2; TRBD1 matches at 10 bases. The CDR3 has 15 amino acids. J gave up 4 bases and V 8 bases, and 10 bases lay outside the gene matches. CDR1 and CDR2 (germline): LNHDA, SQIVND (reference sequence). The CDR3 loop reads CASGTRDRGFYGYTF. CDR3 in DNA: TGTGCCAGTGGGACTCGGGACAGGGGTTTCTATGGCTACACCTTC.

This sequence joins TRBV5-6 and TRBJ1-1; D gene uncertain. Per the germline V gene, CDR1 is SGHDT and CDR2 is YYEEEE. Trimming took off 2 bases at V and 2 bases at J, with 16 bases between the two ends. This CDR3 comprises 16 residues. The DNA for the CDR3 is TGTGCCAGCAGCTTAGGATCGGAGCGTATTAACACTGAAGCTTTCTTT. Encoded protein: CASSLGSERINTEAFF.

This rearrangement joins TRBV9 to TRBJ2-1, with 7 bases that match TRBD2. Germline V CDR1 and CDR2: SGDLS, YYNGEE. The CDR3 covers 17 residues. The junction had 8 bases not matched to a gene; V was cut back by 0 bases and J by 2 bases. CDR3 loop: CASSVGGSGAPYNEQFF. The CDR3 DNA sequence: TGTGCCAGCAGCGTAGGGGGAAGCGGGGCTCCCTACAATGAGCAGTTCTTC.

The table lists this clone with a few counts. The chain joins TRBV5-4 to TRBJ2-7; 11 nucleotides align to TRBD2. The CDR3 covers 16 residues. V gave up 4 bases and J gave up 7 bases; unmatched junction bases: 13. The germline gives CDR1 SGHNT, CDR2 YYREEE (reference sequence). The chain's CDR3 is CASSHTVAGGPREQYF. CDR3 coding DNA: TGTGCCAGCAGCCACACAGTAGCGGGAGGGCCAAGGGAGCAGTACTTC.

The V call is TRBV29-1, the J call TRBJ2-7; 8 bases map to TRBD1. V was pared by 4 bases and J by 8 bases, with 4 bases of the junction left unmatched. Germline lookup yields CDR1 SQVTM and CDR2 ANQGSEA. CDR3 length: 11 residues. CDR3 sequence (DNA): TGCAGCGTTGGAGGGGACAGGAAGCAGTACTTC. Translation gives CSVGGDRKQYF.

The chain uses TRBV28 and TRBJ1-1; no definite D call. This CDR3 contains 16 residues. With 7 bases removed from V and 5 bases from J, the gap between germline ends came to 23 bases. The V gene's germline CDR1 is MDHEN and CDR2 SYDVKM. As DNA, the CDR3 is TGTGCCAGCAAAGATGGACTAGGAGGTATGAGGACTGAAGCTTTCTTT. Encoded protein: CASKDGLGGMRTEAFF.

This clone was picked up a small number of times. The V gene is TRBV7-9, the J gene TRBJ2-3; possibly TRBD2 for D (5 bases). V lost 5 bases and J lost 4, with 16 bases in between. Per germline, CDR1 SEHNR and CDR2 FQNEAQ (reference sequence). CDR3 length: 15 amino acids. The CDR3 nucleotides are TGTGCCAGCAGCAAGGACTTGCCCTCCGCAGATACGCAGTATTTT. Translating it yields CASSKDLPSADTQYF.

This clone occurred many times. The chain recombines TRBV5-6 with TRBJ2-2; 8 bases line up with TRBD1. Germline lookup yields CDR1 SGHDT and CDR2 YYEEEE. J gave up 3 bases and V 5 bases, and 6 bases lay outside the gene matches. This CDR3 is built from 15 residues. CDR3 loop: CASSYRGSYTGELFF. DNA for the CDR3: TGTGCCAGCAGTTACAGGGGGTCCTACACCGGGGAGCTGTTTTTT.

The chain employs TRBV29-1 and TRBJ2-1, with TRBD2 as a possible D gene (6 bases). V was cut by 3 bases and J by 8 bases, with 11 bases left in between. The length of the CDR3 is 12 residues. Germline CDR1 is SQVTM and CDR2 is ANQGSEA. Here the CDR3 reads CSVDGRGDEQFF. CDR3 bases: TGCAGCGTTGACGGGAGAGGGGATGAGCAGTTCTTC.

The V and J genes are TRBV5-1 and TRBJ2-1; the D is unclear. The germline V gene encodes CDR1 SGHRS and CDR2 YFSETQ. CDR3 length: 15 amino acids. V was trimmed by 6 bases and J by 4 bases, leaving 17 bases between them. The CDR3 protein is CASTPREKAYNEQFF. The CDR3 bases are TGCGCCAGCACGCCTAGAGAAAAGGCGTACAATGAGCAGTTCTTC.

This chain connects TRBV30 to TRBJ2-5; D is possibly TRBD1 (5 bases). V lost 4 bases, J lost 6 bases, and 15 bases lay in between. Germline assignment: CDR1 GTSNPN and CDR2 SVGIG (reference sequence). This CDR3 region has 13 residues. The CDR3 DNA is TGTGCCTGGATAGGGGAACGATGGAAGACCCAGTACTTC. Residues: CAWIGERWKTQYF.